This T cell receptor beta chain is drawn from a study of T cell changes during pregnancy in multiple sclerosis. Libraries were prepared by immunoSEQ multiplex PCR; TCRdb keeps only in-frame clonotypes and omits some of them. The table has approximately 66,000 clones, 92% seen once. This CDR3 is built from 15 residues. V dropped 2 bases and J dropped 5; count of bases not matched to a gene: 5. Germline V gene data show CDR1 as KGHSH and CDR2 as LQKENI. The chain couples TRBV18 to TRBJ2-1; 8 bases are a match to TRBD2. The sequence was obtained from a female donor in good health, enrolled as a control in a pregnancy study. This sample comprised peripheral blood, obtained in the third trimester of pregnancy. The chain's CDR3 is CASSPVSGANNEQFF. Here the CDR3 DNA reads TGTGCCAGCTCACCAGTTAGCGGGGCCAACAATGAGCAGTTCTTC.